Reported below is one T cell receptor (beta chain). Its antigen is not identified. Generated by immunoSEQ multiplex PCR, the TCRdb table keeps only in-frame clones and is missing some. The sample records 160,000 or so clones, about nine tenths being singletons. The data belong to a study of lymphopenia after photon versus proton radiotherapy. Findings and caveats of the study: Post-nadir diversity loss with photons came from oligoclonal expansion, particularly CD8+ Temra cells. Relative stability marked proton patients; photon patients lost diversity and naive cells. Survival link was tested only in deceased patients; proton benefit remains a possibility. In patients who died, overall survival fell as post-nadir TCR diversity dropped more.

The sequence came from a man aged 45-60 years with gastric cancer. The sample here was peripheral blood, taken from a patient treated with photon-based radiotherapy.

Here the CDR3 reads CAWSLRGWGTEAFF. In DNA, the CDR3 is TGTGCCTGGAGTTTACGGGGCTGGGGCACTGAAGCTTTCTTT. V is TRBV30 and J is TRBJ1-1; perhaps TRBD1 as D (5 bases). Trimming took 2 bases from V and 4 from J, leaving 14 bases between them. CDR3 length: 14 residues. Germline loops: CDR1 GTSNPN, CDR2 SVGIG (reference sequence). The full variable domain, with the rest looked up from reference TRBV30 and TRBJ1-1, is SQTIHQWPATLVQPVGSPLSLECTVEGTSNPNLYWYRQAAGRGLQLLFYSVGIGQISSEVPQNLSASRPQDRQFILSSKKLLLSDSGFYLCAWSLRGWGTEAFFGQGTRLTVV.